The 8 T cell receptor beta chains below all came from one sample that was sequenced in a study of blood T cells in healthy people across ages. Alongside a J-beta primer mix, a sample-barcoded 5' primer served in a second PCR lasting about 7 to 11 cycles. TCRdb re-called the 5' RACE reads with MiXCR, one entry per CDR3 protein. The sample shows about 780,000 distinct CDR3 sequences, more than 35% of them seen only once. Material: blood. These TCRs come from an elderly man in good health.

This clonotype was picked up one time. The chain combines TRBV6-6 with TRBJ2-1; TRBD2 matches at 9 bases. The CDR3 contains 17 residues. V dropped 5 bases and J dropped 10; count of bases not matched to a gene: 18. In germline, CDR1 is MNHNY, CDR2 SVGAGI (reference sequence). The CDR3 DNA sequence: TGTGCCAGCAGTCCGGGGTCTAGCGGGGTTGGGTCTTCGGAGCAGTTCTTC. Its translation: CASSPGSSGVGSSEQFF.

This clonotype has just a few counts. The chain joins TRBV2 to TRBJ2-5; 12 bases match TRBD2. The trim removed 8 bases at V and 5 bases at J, leaving 6 bases unmatched. The V gene's germline CDR1 is SNHLY and CDR2 FYNNEI. The length of the CDR3 is 14 residues. The CDR3: CASGLAGSGETQYF. The CDR3 DNA is TGTGCCAGCGGACTAGCGGGATCAGGGGAGACCCAGTACTTC.

The chain uses TRBV12-3 or TRBV12-4 and TRBJ2-5; maybe TRBD1 (6 bases). The length of the CDR3 is 13 residues. Trimming pared 5 bases from V and 2 bases from J, leaving 9 bases between. The CDR3 spells CASSIQGQETQYF. The CDR3 DNA is TGTGCCAGCAGTATACAGGGACAAGAGACCCAGTACTTC.

This clonotype has a handful of counts. The rearrangement joins TRBV6-1 to TRBJ1-2; tentative D call: TRBD1 (6 bases). This CDR3 contains 19 residues. Trimming cost V 2 bases and J 2 bases, with 24 bases left between them. The germline CDR1 and CDR2 sequences are MNHNS and SASEGT. The CDR3 DNA reads TGTGCCAGCAGTGAAAATAGTTACAGGGCACAAAGATCCAACTATGGCTACACCTTC. Protein: CASSENSYRAQRSNYGYTF.

This clonotype was found a few times. V gene TRBV9 combines with J gene TRBJ2-5; D is ambiguous. CDR1 is SGDLS and CDR2 is YYNGEE in the germline V gene. The CDR3 spans 15 residues. The V and J ends lost 0 bases and 2 bases respectively, with 11 bases between them. CDR3 in DNA: TGTGCCAGCAGCGTAGCGTTTACAGAACAAGAGACCCAGTACTTC. Encoded protein: CASSVAFTEQETQYF.

CDR3 in amino acids: CASSPGTSGSDEQFF. CDR3 bases: TGTGCCAGCAGCCCCGGGACTAGCGGGAGTGACGAGCAGTTCTTC. This chain connects TRBV9 to TRBJ2-1; 14 bases map to TRBD2. Per germline, CDR1 SGDLS and CDR2 YYNGEE. The CDR3 consists of 15 residues. V lost 4 bases and J lost 10; bases outside the gene matches: 7.

The rearrangement joins TRBV7-8 to TRBJ1-6, with 7 nucleotides matching TRBD1. V shed 1 base, J shed 6 bases, and the junction held 3 bases outside the gene matches. Per the germline V gene, CDR1 is SGHVS and CDR2 is FQNEAQ. The CDR3 extends over 15 amino acids. In nucleotides, the CDR3 is TGTGCCAGCAGCTTAGTGTCAGGGGGTAATTCACCCCTCCACTTT. It codes for CASSLVSGGNSPLHF.

This clonotype has only a few counts. The chain couples TRBV29-1 to TRBJ1-1; possible D gene TRBD1, 6 bases. The CDR3 extends over 12 amino acids. CDR1 is SQVTM and CDR2 is ANQGSEA in the germline V gene. V was clipped by 7 bases and J by 5 bases, with 14 bases between them. CDR3 bases: TGCAGCGCCCGGATTCAGGGGACTGAAGCTTTCTTT. Its protein is CSARIQGTEAFF. Together with reference TRBV29-1 and TRBJ1-1, the CDR3 gives the full variable domain: SAVISQKPSRDICQRGTSLTIQCQVDSQVTMMFWYRQQPGQSLTLIATANQGSEATYESGFVIDKFPISRPNLTFSTLTVSNMSPEDSSIYLCSARIQGTEAFFGQGTRLTVV.